This is a list of T cell receptor beta chains from one sample in a study of HIV-infected patients and healthy controls. TCRdb re-called the 5' RACE reads with MiXCR, one entry per CDR3 protein. The sample has some 6,600 distinct CDR3 sequences; about 9.4% are singletons. Sequenced here: blood, sampled during antiretroviral therapy. All receptors come from an adult with HIV infection. Both conserved end residues are part of each CDR3. A D gene is named only where the DNA matches it firmly. Clone size, where shown, is once, few, many, or a class for clones that have expanded.

CDR3	DNA	D	size	V	J	length
CASSYGRGDRPVNEQFF	TGTGCCAGCAGTTATGGCCGCGGGGATAGACCCGTCAATGAGCAGTTCTTC	NA	medium-sized	TRBV6-5	TRBJ2-1	17
CASSSRDGTEAFF	TGTGCCAGCAGTTCCCGGGACGGGACTGAAGCTTTCTTT	NA	many	TRBV6-5	TRBJ1-1	13
CASSEEGLARETQYF	TGTGCCAGCAGTGAAGAGGGACTAGCAAGAGAGACCCAGTACTTC	TRBD2	NA	TRBV2	TRBJ2-5	15
CASSPPAGSYEQYF	TGTGCCAGCTCACCACCGGCGGGCTCCTACGAGCAGTACTTC	NA	medium-sized	TRBV18	TRBJ2-7	14
CASSDGDEENTGELFF	TGCGCCAGCAGTGACGGGGATGAAGAGAACACCGGGGAGCTGTTTTTT	NA	few	TRBV10-2	TRBJ2-2	16
CASSWDTEAFF	TGTGCCAGCAGTTGGGACACTGAAGCTTTCTTT	NA	many	TRBV28	TRBJ1-1	11
CASGDSLSSYNEQFF	TGTGCCAGTGGGGACAGTCTGAGCTCCTACAATGAGCAGTTCTTC	TRBD1	medium-sized	TRBV2	TRBJ2-1	15
CASSYRTGGRNNEQFF	TGTGCCAGCAGTTACAGGACAGGGGGTAGAAACAATGAGCAGTTCTTC	TRBD1	medium-sized	TRBV6-5	TRBJ2-1	16
CSAVRGSQETQYF	TGCAGTGCGGTCCGGGGGTCTCAGGAGACCCAGTACTTC	NA	medium-sized	TRBV20-1	TRBJ2-5	13
CASRTGQWGNQPQHF	TGTGCCAGCAGGACGGGACAGTGGGGGAATCAGCCCCAGCATTTT	TRBD1	NA	TRBV28	TRBJ1-5	15
CASSQRLSDRGNYGYTF	TGTGCCAGCAGCCAACGTCTCAGCGACAGGGGTAACTATGGCTACACCTTC	TRBD1	many	TRBV3-1	TRBJ1-2	17
CASSRGGGQPQHF	TGTGCCAGCAGCCGGGGGGGCGGGCAGCCCCAGCATTTT	NA	many	TRBV7-2	TRBJ1-5	13
CSVGVVLSPPGEQYF	TGCAGCGTTGGGGTGGTACTCTCCCCACCAGGCGAGCAGTACTTC	NA	few	TRBV29-1	TRBJ2-7	15
CASSIYGRLLETQYF	TGTGCCAGTAGTATCTATGGGAGATTACTCGAGACCCAGTACTTC	NA	many	TRBV19	TRBJ2-5	15
CASSLVGVQGTSWKQYF	TGTGCCAGCAGCTTAGTGGGGGTTCAGGGGACTAGCTGGAAGCAGTACTTC	TRBD2	hyperexpanded	TRBV7-2	TRBJ2-7	17
CASSPGRGPQPQHF	TGTGCCAGCTCGCCAGGGCGAGGCCCACAGCCCCAGCATTTT	NA	NA	TRBV18	TRBJ1-5	14
CASKAGSSGANVLTF	TGTGCCAGTAAGGCGGGGAGCTCTGGGGCCAACGTCCTGACTTTC	NA	NA	TRBV19	TRBJ2-6	15
CASSLGSDRSSYEQYF	TGTGCCAGCAGCTTAGGGAGCGACAGGTCATCCTACGAGCAGTACTTC	NA	NA	TRBV7-9	TRBJ2-7	16
CASSLTSGGYNEQFF	TGTGCCAGCAGCTTGACTAGCGGGGGGTACAATGAGCAGTTCTTC	TRBD2	medium-sized	TRBV11-2	TRBJ2-1	15
CASSQSAATLSYEQYF	TGTGCCAGCAGCCAAAGCGCGGCGACCCTCTCCTACGAGCAGTACTTC	NA	NA	TRBV3-1	TRBJ2-7	16
CASSLGPQSAGASISEQFF	TGTGCCAGCAGCTTAGGTCCCCAGTCGGCGGGGGCCTCTATCAGTGAGCAGTTCTTC	NA	medium-sized	TRBV7-6	TRBJ2-1	19
CASSQTGYGYTF	TGTGCCAGCAGCCAGACAGGGTATGGCTACACCTTC	TRBD1	medium-sized	TRBV6-5	TRBJ1-2	12
CASTTPAGGETQYF	TGTGCCAGCACCACCCCTGCAGGAGGGGAGACCCAGTACTTC	NA	many	TRBV28	TRBJ2-5	14
CASNIPGNYGYTF	TGTGCCAGCAACATCCCAGGCAACTATGGCTACACCTTC	NA	many	TRBV28	TRBJ1-2	13
CSVRRGGREQFF	TGCAGCGTCAGAAGGGGTGGGAGAGAGCAGTTCTTC	NA	many	TRBV29-1	TRBJ2-1	12
CASSVTRGTEAFF	TGTGCCAGCAGTGTTACCCGGGGGACTGAAGCTTTCTTT	NA	many	TRBV2	TRBJ1-1	13
CASSWTKSSYEQYF	TGTGCCAGCAGTTGGACAAAGAGCTCCTACGAGCAGTACTTC	NA	few	TRBV6-5	TRBJ2-7	14
CASSLAGTGGTGELFF	TGTGCCAGCAGCTTAGCCGGGACAGGGGGCACCGGGGAGCTGTTTTTT	TRBD1	many	TRBV11-2	TRBJ2-2	16
CSVEVGRGAVYEQYF	TGCAGCGTTGAAGTGGGCCGGGGGGCCGTCTACGAGCAGTACTTC	NA	medium-sized	TRBV29-1	TRBJ2-7	15
CASSYGWNTEAFF	TGTGCCAGCAGTTACGGGTGGAACACTGAAGCTTTCTTT	NA	many	TRBV6-6	TRBJ1-1	13
CSARVSGGASYEQYF	TGCAGTGCTAGAGTGAGCGGGGGGGCATCCTACGAGCAGTACTTC	TRBD2	medium-sized	TRBV20-1	TRBJ2-7	15
CASKPPGEKLFF	TGTGCCAGTAAGCCCCCGGGTGAAAAACTGTTTTTT	NA	many	TRBV19	TRBJ1-4	12
CASSSLDQREQYF	TGTGCCAGCAGCTCGTTGGACCAACGCGAGCAGTACTTC	NA	medium-sized	TRBV7-6	TRBJ2-7	13
CASSRALVDGYEQYF	TGTGCCAGCTCACGGGCTTTAGTTGACGGATACGAGCAGTACTTC	NA	many	TRBV18	TRBJ2-7	15
CASSQVRGQVAFF	TGTGCCAGCAGCCAAGTTCGGGGACAGGTAGCTTTCTTT	TRBD1	medium-sized	TRBV14	TRBJ1-1	13
CASSLDFYGYTF	TGTGCCAGCAGCCTGGACTTCTATGGCTACACCTTC	NA	medium-sized	TRBV5-4	TRBJ1-2	12
CASSYSSGVNTEAFF	TGTGCCAGCAGTTACTCGTCCGGGGTGAACACTGAAGCTTTCTTT	NA	medium-sized	TRBV6-5	TRBJ1-1	15
CASSHQTGEQYF	TGTGCCAGCAGCCACCAGACGGGAGAGCAGTACTTC	NA	medium-sized	TRBV4-2	TRBJ2-7	12
CASSVAGQSTDTQYF	TGTGCCAGCAGTGTAGCGGGGCAGAGCACAGATACGCAGTATTTT	TRBD2	many	TRBV6-5	TRBJ2-3	15
CASSLGTATNEKLFF	TGTGCCAGCAGCTTAGGGACAGCAACTAATGAAAAACTGTTTTTT	NA	medium-sized	TRBV7-2	TRBJ1-4	15
CASIPLRGAVSYNEQFF	TGTGCCAGCATCCCTCTCCGGGGGGCCGTCTCCTACAATGAGCAGTTCTTC	NA	many	TRBV28	TRBJ2-1	17
CASSQDTAGYTF	TGCGCCAGCAGCCAAGATACCGCTGGCTACACCTTC	NA	medium-sized	TRBV4-1	TRBJ1-2	12
CASSLAGNQPQHF	TGTGCCAGCAGCTTGGCGGGCAATCAGCCCCAGCATTTT	NA	NA	TRBV5-4	TRBJ1-5	13
CASSIWQGAQPQHF	TGTGCCAGTAGTATTTGGCAGGGTGCGCAGCCCCAGCATTTT	NA	medium-sized	TRBV19	TRBJ1-5	14
CASSSTFRTDTQYF	TGTGCCAGCAGCTCCACTTTTCGCACAGATACGCAGTATTTT	NA	NA	TRBV7-9	TRBJ2-3	14
CASSTLKDSSEAFF	TGTGCCAGTAGTACCCTAAAGGACAGCTCTGAAGCTTTCTTT	NA	few	TRBV19	TRBJ1-1	14
CASSYRGNNQPQHF	TGTGCCAGTAGTTACAGGGGCAACAATCAGCCCCAGCATTTT	TRBD1	many	TRBV19	TRBJ1-5	14
CSVEGSGSGNTIYF	TGCAGCGTTGAAGGATCGGGGTCTGGAAACACCATATATTTT	NA	medium-sized	TRBV29-1	TRBJ1-3	14
CASSEYGTGGEKLFF	TGTGCCAGCAGTGAATATGGGACGGGAGGTGAAAAACTGTTTTTT	NA	many	TRBV25-1	TRBJ1-4	15
CASSLGVDYGYTF	TGTGCCAGCAGCTTAGGGGTTGACTATGGCTACACCTTC	NA	NA	TRBV7-8	TRBJ1-2	13
CSVEFGTVSYNEQFF	TGCAGCGTTGAATTTGGGACCGTCTCCTACAATGAGCAGTTCTTC	NA	medium-sized	TRBV29-1	TRBJ2-1	15
CASSYSGLKTQYF	TGTGCCAGCAGTTACTCTGGGTTGAAGACCCAGTACTTC	NA	medium-sized	TRBV6-5	TRBJ2-5	13
CADRLTNTGELFF	TGTGCCGACAGACTGACGAACACCGGGGAGCTGTTTTTT	NA	medium-sized	TRBV2	TRBJ2-2	13
CASSSVDRGHGYTF	TGCGCCAGCAGCTCCGTCGACAGGGGGCACGGCTACACCTTC	TRBD1	NA	TRBV5-1	TRBJ1-2	14
CASSTSSTDTQYF	TGCGCCAGCAGCACGTCTAGCACAGATACGCAGTATTTT	NA	medium-sized	TRBV5-1	TRBJ2-3	13
CASSQTLEARNEQFF	TGTGCCAGCAGCCAAACTTTGGAGGCTAGGAATGAGCAGTTCTTC	NA	many	TRBV3-1	TRBJ2-1	15